The present TCR beta chain was sequenced within a study of shared clonotypes between healthy human individuals. Assay: immunoSEQ multiplex PCR; the TCRdb copy retains only in-frame clones and omits some. The table records over a million clones, about 98.5% of them present only once. Unmatched junction bases numbered 3, after V lost 3 bases and J lost 10 bases. CDR1 SGHNT and CDR2 YENEEA come from the germline V gene. The CDR3 loop spans 12 amino acids. For this clone: Its antigen is undetermined.

Study-wide results and caveats: Depth was large, yet rarefaction showed that sorted-subset sequencing was incomplete.

This clonotype was obtained from a man aged 25 to 40 in good health. The sample taken for sequencing was naive CD4+ T cells sorted from blood. Documented subset: CD45RA+ positively selected. The chain carries TRBV11-3 and TRBJ2-1, with TRBD1 matching 7 bases. CDR3 coding DNA: TGTGCCAGCAGCTTCTCGGACAGGGAGCAGTTCTTC. This translates into CASSFSDREQFF.